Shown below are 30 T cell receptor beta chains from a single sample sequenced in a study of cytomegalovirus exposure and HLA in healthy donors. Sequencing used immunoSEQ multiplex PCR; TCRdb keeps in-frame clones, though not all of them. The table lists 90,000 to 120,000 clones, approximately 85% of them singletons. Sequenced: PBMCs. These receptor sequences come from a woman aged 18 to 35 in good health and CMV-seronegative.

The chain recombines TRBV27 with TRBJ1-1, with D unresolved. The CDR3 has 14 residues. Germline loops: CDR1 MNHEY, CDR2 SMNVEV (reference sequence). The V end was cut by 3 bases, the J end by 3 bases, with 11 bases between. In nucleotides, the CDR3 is TGTGCCAGCAGTTTCGAGGGTCGGGACACTGAAGCTTTCTTT. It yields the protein CASSFEGRDTEAFF.

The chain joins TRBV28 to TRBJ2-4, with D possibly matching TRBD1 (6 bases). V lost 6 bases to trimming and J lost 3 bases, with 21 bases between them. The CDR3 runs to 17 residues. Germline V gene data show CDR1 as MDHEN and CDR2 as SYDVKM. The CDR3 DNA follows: TGTGCCAGCAGAAGCGAGTTGAGGGGGTTGGGCAAAAACATTCAGTACTTC. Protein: CASRSELRGLGKNIQYF.

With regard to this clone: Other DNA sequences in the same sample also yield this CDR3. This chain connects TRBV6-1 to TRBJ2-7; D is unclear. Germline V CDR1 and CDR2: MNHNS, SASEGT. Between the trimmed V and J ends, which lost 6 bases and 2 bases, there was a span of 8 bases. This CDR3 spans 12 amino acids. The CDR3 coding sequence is TGTGCCAGCAGCGTAACAGCCTACGAGCAGTACTTC. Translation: CASSVTAYEQYF.

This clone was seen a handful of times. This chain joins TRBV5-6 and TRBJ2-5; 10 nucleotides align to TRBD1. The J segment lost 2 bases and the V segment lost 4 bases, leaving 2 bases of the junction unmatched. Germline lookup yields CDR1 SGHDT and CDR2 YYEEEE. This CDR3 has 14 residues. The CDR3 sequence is CASSPGQGQETQYF. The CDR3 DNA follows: TGTGCCAGCAGCCCGGGACAGGGGCAAGAGACCCAGTACTTC.

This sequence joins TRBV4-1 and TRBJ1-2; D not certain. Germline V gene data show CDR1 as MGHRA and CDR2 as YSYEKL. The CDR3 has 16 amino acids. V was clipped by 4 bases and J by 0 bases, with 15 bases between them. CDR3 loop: CASSLGRLSANYGYTF. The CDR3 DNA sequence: TGCGCCAGCAGCCTGGGCCGGCTCTCAGCTAACTATGGCTACACCTTC.

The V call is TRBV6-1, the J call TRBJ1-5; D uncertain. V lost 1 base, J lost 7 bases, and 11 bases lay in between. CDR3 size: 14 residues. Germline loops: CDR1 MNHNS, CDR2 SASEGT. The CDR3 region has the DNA TGTGCCAGCAGTGAAGAGACTGTAGGACAGCCCCAGCATTTT. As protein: CASSEETVGQPQHF.

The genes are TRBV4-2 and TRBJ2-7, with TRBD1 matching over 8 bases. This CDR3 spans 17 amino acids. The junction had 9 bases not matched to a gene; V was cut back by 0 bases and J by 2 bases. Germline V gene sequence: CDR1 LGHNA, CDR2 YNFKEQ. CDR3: CASSQDRTVDRAYEQYF. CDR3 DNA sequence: TGTGCCAGCAGCCAAGATCGGACCGTGGACAGGGCCTACGAGCAGTACTTC.

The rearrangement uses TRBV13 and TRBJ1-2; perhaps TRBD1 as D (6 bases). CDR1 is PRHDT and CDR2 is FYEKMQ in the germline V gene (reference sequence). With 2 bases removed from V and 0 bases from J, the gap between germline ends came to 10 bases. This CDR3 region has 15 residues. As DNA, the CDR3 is TGTGCCAGCAGCTTATTCCGGACAGCTAACTATGGCTACACCTTC. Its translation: CASSLFRTANYGYTF.

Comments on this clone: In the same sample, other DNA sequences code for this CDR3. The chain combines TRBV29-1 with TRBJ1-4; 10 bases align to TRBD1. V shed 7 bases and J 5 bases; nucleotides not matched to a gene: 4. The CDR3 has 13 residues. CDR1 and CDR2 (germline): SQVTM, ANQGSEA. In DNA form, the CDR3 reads TGCAGCGCCCGGACAGGGGGGAATGAAAAACTGTTTTTT. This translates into CSARTGGNEKLFF.

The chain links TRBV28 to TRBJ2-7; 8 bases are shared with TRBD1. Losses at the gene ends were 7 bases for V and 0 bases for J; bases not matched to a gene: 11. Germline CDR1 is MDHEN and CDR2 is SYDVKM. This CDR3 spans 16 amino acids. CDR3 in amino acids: CASTLRTGSFSYEQYF. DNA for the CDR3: TGTGCCAGCACCTTAAGGACAGGGAGTTTCTCCTACGAGCAGTACTTC.

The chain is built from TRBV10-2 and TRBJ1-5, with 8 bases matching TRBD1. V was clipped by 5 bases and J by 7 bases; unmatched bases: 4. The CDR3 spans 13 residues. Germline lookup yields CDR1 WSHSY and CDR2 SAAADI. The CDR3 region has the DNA TGCGCCAGCAGTTCACAGGGGGGACAGCCCCAGCATTTT. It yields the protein CASSSQGGQPQHF.

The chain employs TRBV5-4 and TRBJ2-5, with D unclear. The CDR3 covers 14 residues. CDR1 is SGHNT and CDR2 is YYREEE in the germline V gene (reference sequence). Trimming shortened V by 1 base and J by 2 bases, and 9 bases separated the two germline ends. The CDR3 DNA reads TGTGCCAGCAGCTTGTTGGCGGATCAAGAGACCCAGTACTTC. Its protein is CASSLLADQETQYF.

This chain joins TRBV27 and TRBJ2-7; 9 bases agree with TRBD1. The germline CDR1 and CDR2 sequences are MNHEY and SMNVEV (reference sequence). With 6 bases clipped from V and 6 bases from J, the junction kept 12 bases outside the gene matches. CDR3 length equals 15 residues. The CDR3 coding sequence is TGTGCCAGCAGGCCCACCGGGACAGGGCCGGCCGAGCAGTACTTC. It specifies CASRPTGTGPAEQYF.

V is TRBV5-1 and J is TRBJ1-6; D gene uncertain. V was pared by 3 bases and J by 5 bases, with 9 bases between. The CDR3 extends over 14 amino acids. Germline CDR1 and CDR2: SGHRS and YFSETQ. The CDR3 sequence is CASSSGVDNSPLHF. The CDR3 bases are TGCGCCAGCAGCTCGGGAGTGGATAATTCACCCCTCCACTTT.

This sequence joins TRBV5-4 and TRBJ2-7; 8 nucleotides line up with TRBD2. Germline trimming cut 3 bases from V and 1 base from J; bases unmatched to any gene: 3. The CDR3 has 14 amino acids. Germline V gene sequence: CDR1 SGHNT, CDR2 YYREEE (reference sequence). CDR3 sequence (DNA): TGTGCCAGCAGCTCCGGGGGGGCTTCCTACGAGCAGTACTTC. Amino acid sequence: CASSSGGASYEQYF. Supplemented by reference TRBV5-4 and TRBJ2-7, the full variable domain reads ETGVTQSPTHLIKTRGQQVTLRCSSQSGHNTVSWYQQALGQGPQFIFQYYREEENGRGNFPPRFSGLQFPNYSSELNVNALELDDSALYLCASSSGGASYEQYFGPGTRLTVT.

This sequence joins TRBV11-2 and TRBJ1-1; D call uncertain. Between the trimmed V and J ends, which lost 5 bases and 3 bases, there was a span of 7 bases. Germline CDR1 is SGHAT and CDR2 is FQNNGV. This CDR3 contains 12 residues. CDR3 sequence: CASSPLYTEAFF. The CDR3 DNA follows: TGTGCCAGCAGCCCCCTTTACACTGAAGCTTTCTTT.

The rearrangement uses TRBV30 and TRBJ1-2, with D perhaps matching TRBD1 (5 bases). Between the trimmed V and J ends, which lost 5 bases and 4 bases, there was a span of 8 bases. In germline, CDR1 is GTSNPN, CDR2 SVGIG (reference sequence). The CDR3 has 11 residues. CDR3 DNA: TGTGCCTGGGACAGCCTCTATGGCTACACCTTC. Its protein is CAWDSLYGYTF.

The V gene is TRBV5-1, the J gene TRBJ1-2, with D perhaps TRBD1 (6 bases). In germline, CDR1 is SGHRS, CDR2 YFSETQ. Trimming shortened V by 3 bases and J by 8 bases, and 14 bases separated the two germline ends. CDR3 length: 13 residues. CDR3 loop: CASSSSQGGGYTF. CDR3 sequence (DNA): TGCGCCAGCAGCTCTTCACAGGGCGGAGGCTACACCTTC. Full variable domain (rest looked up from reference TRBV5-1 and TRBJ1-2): KAGVTQTPRYLIKTRGQQVTLSCSPISGHRSVSWYQQTPGQGLQFLFEYFSETQRNKGNFPGRFSGRQFSNSRSEMNVSTLELGDSALYLCASSSSQGGGYTFGSGTRLTVV.

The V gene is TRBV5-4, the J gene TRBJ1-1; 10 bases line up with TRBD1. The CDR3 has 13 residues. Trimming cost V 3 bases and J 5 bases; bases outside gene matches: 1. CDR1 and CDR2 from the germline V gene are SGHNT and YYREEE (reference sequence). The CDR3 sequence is CASSSGQGTEAFF. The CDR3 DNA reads TGTGCCAGCAGCTCGGGACAGGGGACTGAAGCTTTCTTT.

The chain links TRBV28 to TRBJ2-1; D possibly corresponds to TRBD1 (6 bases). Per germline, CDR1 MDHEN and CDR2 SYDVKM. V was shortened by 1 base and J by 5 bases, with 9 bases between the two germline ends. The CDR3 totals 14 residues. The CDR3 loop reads CASSLSGVHNEQFF. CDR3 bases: TGTGCCAGCAGTTTATCAGGGGTCCACAATGAGCAGTTCTTC. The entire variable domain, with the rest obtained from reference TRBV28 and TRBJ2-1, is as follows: DVKVTQSSRYLVKRTGEKVFLECVQDMDHENMFWYRQDPGLGLRLIYFSYDVKMKEKGDIPEGYSVSREKKERFSLILESASTNQTSMYLCASSLSGVHNEQFFGPGTRLTVL.

The CDR3: CASSLGQGHEQYF. The CDR3 nucleotides are TGTGCCAGCAGTTTAGGACAAGGCCACGAGCAGTACTTC. V gene TRBV27 combines with J gene TRBJ2-7, with D possibly being TRBD1 (5 bases). This CDR3 is 13 amino acids long. V was shortened by 2 bases and J by 5 bases, with 10 bases between the two germline ends. CDR1 and CDR2 (germline): MNHEY, SMNVEV (reference sequence).

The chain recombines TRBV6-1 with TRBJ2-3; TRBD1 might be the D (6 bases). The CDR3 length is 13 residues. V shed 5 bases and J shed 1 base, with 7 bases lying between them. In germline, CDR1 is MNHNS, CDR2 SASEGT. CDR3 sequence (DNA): TGTGCCAGCAGTACAGGGCGCACAGATACGCAGTATTTT. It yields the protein CASSTGRTDTQYF.

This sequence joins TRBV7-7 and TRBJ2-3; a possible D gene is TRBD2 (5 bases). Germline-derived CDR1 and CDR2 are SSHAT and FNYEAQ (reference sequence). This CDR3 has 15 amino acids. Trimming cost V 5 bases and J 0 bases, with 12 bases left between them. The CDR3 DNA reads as TGTGCCAGCAGCACCGGGATCTCTAGCACAGATACGCAGTATTTT. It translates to CASSTGISSTDTQYF.

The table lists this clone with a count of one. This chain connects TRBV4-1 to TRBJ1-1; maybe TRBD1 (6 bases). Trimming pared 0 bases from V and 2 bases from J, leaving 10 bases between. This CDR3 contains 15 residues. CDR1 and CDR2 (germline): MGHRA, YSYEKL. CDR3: CASSQDQGQNTEAFF. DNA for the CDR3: TGCGCCAGCAGCCAAGATCAGGGGCAAAACACTGAAGCTTTCTTT.

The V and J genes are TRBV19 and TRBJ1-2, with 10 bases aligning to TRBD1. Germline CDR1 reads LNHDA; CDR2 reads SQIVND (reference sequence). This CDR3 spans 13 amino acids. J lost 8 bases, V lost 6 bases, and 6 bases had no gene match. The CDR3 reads CASRPGQGFGYTF. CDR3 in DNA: TGTGCCAGTAGGCCGGGACAGGGGTTCGGCTACACCTTC. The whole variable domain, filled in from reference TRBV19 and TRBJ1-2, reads DGGITQSPKYLFRKEGQNVTLSCEQNLNHDAMYWYRQDPGQGLRLIYYSQIVNDFQKGDIAEGYSVSREKKESFPLTVTSAQKNPTAFYLCASRPGQGFGYTFGSGTRLTVV.

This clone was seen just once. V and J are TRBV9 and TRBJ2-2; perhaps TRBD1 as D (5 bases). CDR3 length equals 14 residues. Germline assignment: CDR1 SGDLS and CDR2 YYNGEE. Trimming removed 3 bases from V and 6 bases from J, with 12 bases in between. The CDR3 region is CASSAYEGAGELFF. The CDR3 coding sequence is TGTGCCAGCAGCGCGTATGAAGGGGCCGGGGAGCTGTTTTTT.

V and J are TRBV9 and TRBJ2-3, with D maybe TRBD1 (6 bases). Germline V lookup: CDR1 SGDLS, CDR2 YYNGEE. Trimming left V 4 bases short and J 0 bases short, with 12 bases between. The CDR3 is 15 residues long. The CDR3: CASSPLGASTDTQYF. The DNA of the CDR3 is TGTGCCAGCAGCCCCCTGGGGGCTAGCACAGATACGCAGTATTTT.

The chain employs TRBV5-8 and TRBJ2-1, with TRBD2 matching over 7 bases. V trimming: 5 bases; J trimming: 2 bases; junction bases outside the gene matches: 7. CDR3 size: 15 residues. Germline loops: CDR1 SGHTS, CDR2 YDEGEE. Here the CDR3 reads CASRGAGETYNEQFF. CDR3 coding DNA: TGTGCCAGCAGAGGGGCGGGAGAGACCTACAATGAGCAGTTCTTC.

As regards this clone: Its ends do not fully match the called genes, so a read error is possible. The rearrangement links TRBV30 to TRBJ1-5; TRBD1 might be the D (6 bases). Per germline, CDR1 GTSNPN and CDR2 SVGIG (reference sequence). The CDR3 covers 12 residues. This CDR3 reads CTCRTDNQPQHF. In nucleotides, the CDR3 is TGTACCTGCCGGACAGACAATCAGCCCCAGCATTTT.

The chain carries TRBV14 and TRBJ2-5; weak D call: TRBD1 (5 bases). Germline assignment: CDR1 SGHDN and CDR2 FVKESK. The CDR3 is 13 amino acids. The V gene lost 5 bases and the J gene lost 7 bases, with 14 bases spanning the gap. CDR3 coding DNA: TGTGCCAGCAGCGACAGAACCTCATGGACCCAGTACTTC. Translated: CASSDRTSWTQYF. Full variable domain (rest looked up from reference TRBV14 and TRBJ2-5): EAGVTQFPSHSVIEKGQTVTLRCDPISGHDNLYWYRRVMGKEIKFLLHFVKESKQDESGMPNNRFLAERTGGTYSTLKVQPAELEDSGVYFCASSDRTSWTQYFGPGTRLLVL.